The present T cell receptor beta chain was sequenced within a study of blood T cell repertoires in COVID-19. About the study: In each case, the material was cDNA or gDNA derived from T cells, B-cell-depleted T cells, or PBMCs.

Assay used: immunoSEQ multiplex PCR; TCRdb lists only in-frame clones, some missing. The data hold roughly 350,000 clones, with almost 90% observed a single time. The V gene lost 7 bases and the J gene lost 1 base, with 14 bases spanning the gap. The CDR3 is 14 residues long. CDR1 and CDR2 from the germline V gene are SGHDT and YYEEEE. V and J are TRBV5-6 and TRBJ1-1; D may be TRBD1 (6 bases). The sequenced sample consisted of peripheral blood. The clonotype comes from an older woman with COVID-19, enrolled during active disease. CDR3 in amino acids: CASLWTARNTEAFF. The CDR3 DNA reads as TGTGCCAGCCTATGGACAGCGAGGAACACTGAAGCTTTCTTT.